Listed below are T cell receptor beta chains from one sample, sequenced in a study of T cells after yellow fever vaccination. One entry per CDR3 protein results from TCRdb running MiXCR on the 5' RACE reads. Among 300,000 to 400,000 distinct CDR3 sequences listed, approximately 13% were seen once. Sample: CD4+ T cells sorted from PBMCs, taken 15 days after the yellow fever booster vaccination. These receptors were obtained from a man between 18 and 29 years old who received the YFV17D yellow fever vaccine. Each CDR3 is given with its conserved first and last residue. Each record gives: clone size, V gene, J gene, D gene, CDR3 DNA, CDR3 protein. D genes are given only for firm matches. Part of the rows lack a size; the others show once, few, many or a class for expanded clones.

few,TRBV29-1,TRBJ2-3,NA,TGCAGCGTTGGGGACCGCACAGATACGCAGTATTTT,CSVGDRTDTQYF
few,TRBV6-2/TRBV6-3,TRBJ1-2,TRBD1,TGTGCCAGCACCGAACCCGCAGGGACAGGGGTTGGCTACACCTTC,CASTEPAGTGVGYTF
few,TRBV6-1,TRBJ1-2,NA,TGTGCCAGCAGTGAAGTTTTCAGCTTAGCTGACTATGGCTACACCTTC,CASSEVFSLADYGYTF
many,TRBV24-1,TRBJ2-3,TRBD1,TGTGCCACCAGTGATCCCGGGACAGGGGGATTAGATACGCAGTATTTT,CATSDPGTGGLDTQYF
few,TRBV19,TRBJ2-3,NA,TGTGCCAGTAGGCGGCGGGATGTCCGCGGTTCCGATACGCAGTATTTT,CASRRRDVRGSDTQYF
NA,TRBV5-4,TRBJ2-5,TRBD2,TGTGCCAGCAGCGTGACTAGCGGGGTCCAAGAGACCCAGTACTTC,CASSVTSGVQETQYF
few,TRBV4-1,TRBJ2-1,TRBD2,TGCGCCAGCAGCCAAGAGGGCGGGGGGGCTGTTGAGCAGTTCTTC,CASSQEGGGAVEQFF
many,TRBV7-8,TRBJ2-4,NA,TGTGCCAGCAGTCAGGTGGGCAGGACCCTAGCCAAAAACATTCAGTACTTC,CASSQVGRTLAKNIQYF
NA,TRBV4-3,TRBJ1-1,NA,TGCGCCAGCAGCCAAGTTGGTAGGGAAGCTTTCTTT,CASSQVGREAFF
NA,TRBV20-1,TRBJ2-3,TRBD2,TGCAGTGCTAGGCTCAGCGGGGGGCGGGGTACGCAGTATTTT,CSARLSGGRGTQYF